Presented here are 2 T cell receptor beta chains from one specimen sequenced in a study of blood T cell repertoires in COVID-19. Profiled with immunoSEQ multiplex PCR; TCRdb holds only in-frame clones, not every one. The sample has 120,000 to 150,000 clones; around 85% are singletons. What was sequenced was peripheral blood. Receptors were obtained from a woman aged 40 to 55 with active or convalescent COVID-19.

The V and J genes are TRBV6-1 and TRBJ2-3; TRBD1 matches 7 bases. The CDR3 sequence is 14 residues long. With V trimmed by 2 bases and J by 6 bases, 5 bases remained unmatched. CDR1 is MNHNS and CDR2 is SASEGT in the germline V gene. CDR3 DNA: TGTGCCAGCAGTGAACTGACAGGGATGGATACGCAGTATTTT. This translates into CASSELTGMDTQYF.

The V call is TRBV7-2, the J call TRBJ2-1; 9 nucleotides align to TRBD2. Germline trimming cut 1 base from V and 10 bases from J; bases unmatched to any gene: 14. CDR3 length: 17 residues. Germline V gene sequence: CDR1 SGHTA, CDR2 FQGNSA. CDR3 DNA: TGTGCCAGCAGCTTAGATGGGGGACTAGCCGGCTTGGGCGAGCAGTTCTTC. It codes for CASSLDGGLAGLGEQFF.